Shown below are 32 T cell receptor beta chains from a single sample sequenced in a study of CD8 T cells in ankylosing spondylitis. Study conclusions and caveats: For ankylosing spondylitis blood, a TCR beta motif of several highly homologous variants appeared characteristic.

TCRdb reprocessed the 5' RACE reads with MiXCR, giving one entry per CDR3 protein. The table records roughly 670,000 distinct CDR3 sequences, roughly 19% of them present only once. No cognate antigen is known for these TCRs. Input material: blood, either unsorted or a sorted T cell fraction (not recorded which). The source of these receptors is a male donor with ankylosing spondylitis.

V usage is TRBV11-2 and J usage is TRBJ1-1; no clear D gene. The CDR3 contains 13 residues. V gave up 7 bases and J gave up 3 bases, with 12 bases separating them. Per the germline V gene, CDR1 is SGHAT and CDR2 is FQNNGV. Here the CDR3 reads CASKVPGYTEAFF. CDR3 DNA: TGTGCCAGCAAGGTTCCGGGGTACACTGAAGCTTTCTTT.

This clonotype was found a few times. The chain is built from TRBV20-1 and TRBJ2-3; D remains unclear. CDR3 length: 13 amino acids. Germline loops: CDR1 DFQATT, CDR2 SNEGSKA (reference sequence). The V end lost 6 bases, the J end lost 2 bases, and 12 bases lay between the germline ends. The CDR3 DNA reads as TGCAGTGCCAAACTGGGTTTCACAGATACGCAGTATTTT. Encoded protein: CSAKLGFTDTQYF.

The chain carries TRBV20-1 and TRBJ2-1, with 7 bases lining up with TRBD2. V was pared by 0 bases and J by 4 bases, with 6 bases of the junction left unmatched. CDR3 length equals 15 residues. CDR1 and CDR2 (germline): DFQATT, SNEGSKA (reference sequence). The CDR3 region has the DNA TGCAGTGCTAGAGATAGGCGGGAGTGGTACAATGAGCAGTTCTTC. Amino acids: CSARDRREWYNEQFF.

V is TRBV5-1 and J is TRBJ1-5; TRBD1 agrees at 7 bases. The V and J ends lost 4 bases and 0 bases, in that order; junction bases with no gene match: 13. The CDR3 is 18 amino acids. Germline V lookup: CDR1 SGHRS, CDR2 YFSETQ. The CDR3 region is CASSEMPGTEYSNQPQHF. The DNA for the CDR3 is TGCGCCAGCAGCGAAATGCCCGGGACAGAGTATAGCAATCAGCCCCAGCATTTT.

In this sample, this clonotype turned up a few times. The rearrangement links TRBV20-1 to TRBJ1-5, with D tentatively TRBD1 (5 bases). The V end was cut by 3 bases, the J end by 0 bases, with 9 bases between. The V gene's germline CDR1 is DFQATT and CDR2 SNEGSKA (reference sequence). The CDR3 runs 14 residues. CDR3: CSARGRVSNQPQHF. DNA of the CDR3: TGCAGTGCTAGGGGACGGGTTAGCAATCAGCCCCAGCATTTT.

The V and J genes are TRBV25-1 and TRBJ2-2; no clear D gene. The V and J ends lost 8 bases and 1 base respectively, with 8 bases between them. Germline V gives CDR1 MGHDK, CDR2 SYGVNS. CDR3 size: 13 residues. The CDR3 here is CASSRMNTGELFF. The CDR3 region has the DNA TGTGCCAGCTCGAGGATGAACACCGGGGAGCTGTTTTTT.

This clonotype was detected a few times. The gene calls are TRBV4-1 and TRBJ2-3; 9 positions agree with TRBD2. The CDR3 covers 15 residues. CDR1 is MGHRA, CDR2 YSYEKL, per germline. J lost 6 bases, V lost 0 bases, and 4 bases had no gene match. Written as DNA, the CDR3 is TGCGCCAGCAGCCAAGATGCCCTAGCGGGGGATACGCAGTATTTT. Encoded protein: CASSQDALAGDTQYF.

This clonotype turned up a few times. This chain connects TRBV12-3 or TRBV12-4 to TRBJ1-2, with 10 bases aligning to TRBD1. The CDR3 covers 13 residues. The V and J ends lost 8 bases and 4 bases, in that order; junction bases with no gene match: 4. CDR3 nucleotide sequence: TGTGCCAGCGGCGGACAGGGGGGCTATGGCTACACCTTC. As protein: CASGGQGGYGYTF.

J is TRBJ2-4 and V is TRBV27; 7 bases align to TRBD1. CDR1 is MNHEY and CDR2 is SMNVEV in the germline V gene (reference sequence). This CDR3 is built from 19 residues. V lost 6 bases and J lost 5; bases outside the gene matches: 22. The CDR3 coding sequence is TGTGCCAGCAGCTTCCAGGACAGGTCGAGTCAGTGGTTTGAAAACATTCAGTACTTC. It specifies CASSFQDRSSQWFENIQYF.

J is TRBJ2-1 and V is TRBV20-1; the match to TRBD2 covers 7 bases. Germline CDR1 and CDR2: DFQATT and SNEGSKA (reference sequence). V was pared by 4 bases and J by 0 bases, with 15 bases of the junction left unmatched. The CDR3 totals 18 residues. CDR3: CSANHLSGAGSSYNEQFF. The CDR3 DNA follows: TGCAGTGCTAATCACTTGAGCGGGGCCGGGAGCTCCTACAATGAGCAGTTCTTC.

DNA of the CDR3: TGTGCCAGCACCCCGGTGGATTCGATCTCCTACGAGCAGTACTTC. This sequence encodes CASTPVDSISYEQYF. The chain combines TRBV6-2 or TRBV6-3 with TRBJ2-7; D gene unclear. This CDR3 contains 15 residues. The germline CDR1 and CDR2 sequences are MNHEY and SVGEGT. V was pared by 7 bases and J by 0 bases, with 16 bases between.

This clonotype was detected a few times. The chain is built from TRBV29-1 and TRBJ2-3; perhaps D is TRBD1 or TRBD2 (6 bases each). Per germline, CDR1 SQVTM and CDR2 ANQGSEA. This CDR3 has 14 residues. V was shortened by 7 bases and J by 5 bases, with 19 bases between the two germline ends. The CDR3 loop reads CSEGGARGVDTQYF. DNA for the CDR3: TGCAGCGAGGGGGGAGCTAGGGGTGTAGATACGCAGTATTTT.

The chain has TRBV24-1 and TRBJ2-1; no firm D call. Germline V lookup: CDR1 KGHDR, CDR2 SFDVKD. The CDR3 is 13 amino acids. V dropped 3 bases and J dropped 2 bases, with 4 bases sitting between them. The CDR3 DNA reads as TGTGCCACCAGTGATAAAACCTACAATGAGCAGTTCTTC. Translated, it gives CATSDKTYNEQFF.

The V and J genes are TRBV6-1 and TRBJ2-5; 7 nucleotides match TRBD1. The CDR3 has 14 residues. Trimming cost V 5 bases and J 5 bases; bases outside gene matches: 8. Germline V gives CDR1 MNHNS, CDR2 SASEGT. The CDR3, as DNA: TGTGCCAGCAGTCCACCCGGGGACAGTGAGACCCAGTACTTC. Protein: CASSPPGDSETQYF.

CDR3 sequence (DNA): TGTGCCAGCAACGGGGGCAGGGCCAACACTGAAGCTTTCTTT. Residues: CASNGGRANTEAFF. This rearrangement joins TRBV7-2 to TRBJ1-1; tentatively, D is TRBD1 (6 bases). The V gene's germline CDR1 is SGHTA and CDR2 FQGNSA. Trimming stripped 7 bases from V and 2 bases from J, with 14 bases between. The CDR3 spans 14 residues.

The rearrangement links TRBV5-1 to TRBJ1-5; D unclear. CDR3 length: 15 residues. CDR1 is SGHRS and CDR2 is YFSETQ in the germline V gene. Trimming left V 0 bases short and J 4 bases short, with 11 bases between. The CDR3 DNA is TGCGCCAGCAGCTTGGATGGTGGAGATAATCAGCCCCAGCATTTT. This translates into CASSLDGGDNQPQHF. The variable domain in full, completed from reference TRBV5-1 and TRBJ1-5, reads KAGVTQTPRYLIKTRGQQVTLSCSPISGHRSVSWYQQTPGQGLQFLFEYFSETQRNKGNFPGRFSGRQFSNSRSEMNVSTLELGDSALYLCASSLDGGDNQPQHFGDGTRLSIL.

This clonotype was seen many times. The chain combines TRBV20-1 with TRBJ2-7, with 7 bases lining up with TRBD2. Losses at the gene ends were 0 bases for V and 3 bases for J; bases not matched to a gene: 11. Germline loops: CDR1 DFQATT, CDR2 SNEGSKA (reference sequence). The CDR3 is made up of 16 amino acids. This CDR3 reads CSARDSLAAIIYEQYF. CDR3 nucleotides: TGCAGTGCTAGAGATTCTCTAGCGGCTATAATCTACGAGCAGTACTTC.

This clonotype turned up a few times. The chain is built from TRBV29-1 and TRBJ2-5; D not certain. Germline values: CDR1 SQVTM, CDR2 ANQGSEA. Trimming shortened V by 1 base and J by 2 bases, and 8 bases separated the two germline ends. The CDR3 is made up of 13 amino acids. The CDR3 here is CSVEAGTQETQYF. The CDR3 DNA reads TGCAGCGTTGAAGCAGGAACGCAAGAGACCCAGTACTTC.

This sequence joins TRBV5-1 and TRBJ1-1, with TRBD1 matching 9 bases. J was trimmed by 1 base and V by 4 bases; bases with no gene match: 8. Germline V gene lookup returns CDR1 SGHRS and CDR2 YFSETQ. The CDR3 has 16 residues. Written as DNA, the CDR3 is TGCGCCAGCAGCCAAGGGGACAGGGTGGGGAACACTGAAGCTTTCTTT. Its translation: CASSQGDRVGNTEAFF.

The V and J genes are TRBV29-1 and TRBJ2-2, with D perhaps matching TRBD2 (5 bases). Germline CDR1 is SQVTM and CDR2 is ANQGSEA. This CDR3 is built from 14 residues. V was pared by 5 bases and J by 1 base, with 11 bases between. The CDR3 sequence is CSVLGSGNTGELFF. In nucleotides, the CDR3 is TGCAGCGTTTTAGGGAGTGGGAACACCGGGGAGCTGTTTTTT.

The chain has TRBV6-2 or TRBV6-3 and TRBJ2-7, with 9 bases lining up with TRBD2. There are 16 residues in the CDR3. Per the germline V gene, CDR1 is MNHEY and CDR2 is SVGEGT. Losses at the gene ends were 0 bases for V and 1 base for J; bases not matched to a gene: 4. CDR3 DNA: TGTGCCAGCAGTTACTCGAAGCTAGCGGGGTCCTACGAGCAGTACTTC. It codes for CASSYSKLAGSYEQYF.

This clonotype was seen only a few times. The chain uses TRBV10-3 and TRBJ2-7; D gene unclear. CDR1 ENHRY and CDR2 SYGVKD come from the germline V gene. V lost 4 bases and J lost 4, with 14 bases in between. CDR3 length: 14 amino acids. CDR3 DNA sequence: TGTGCCATCAGTGGCAACGATAAGACTTACGAGCAGTACTTC. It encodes CAISGNDKTYEQYF.

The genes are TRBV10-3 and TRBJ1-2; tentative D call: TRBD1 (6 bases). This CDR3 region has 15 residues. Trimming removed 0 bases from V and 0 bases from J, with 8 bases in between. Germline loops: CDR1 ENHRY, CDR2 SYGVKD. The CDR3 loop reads CAISESEGANYGYTF. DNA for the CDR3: TGTGCCATCAGTGAGTCTGAGGGGGCTAACTATGGCTACACCTTC.

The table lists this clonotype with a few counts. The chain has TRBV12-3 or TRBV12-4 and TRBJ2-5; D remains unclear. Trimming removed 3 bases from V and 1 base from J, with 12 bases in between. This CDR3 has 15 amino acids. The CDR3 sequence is CASSLSDWPQETQYF. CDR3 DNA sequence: TGTGCCAGCAGTTTGAGTGACTGGCCCCAAGAGACCCAGTACTTC.

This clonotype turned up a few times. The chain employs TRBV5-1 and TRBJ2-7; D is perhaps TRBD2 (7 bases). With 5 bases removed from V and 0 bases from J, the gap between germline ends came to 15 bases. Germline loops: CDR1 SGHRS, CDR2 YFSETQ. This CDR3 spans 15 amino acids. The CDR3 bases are TGCGCCAGCAGTCGGGGGGCCCCTAACTCCTACGAGCAGTACTTC. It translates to CASSRGAPNSYEQYF.

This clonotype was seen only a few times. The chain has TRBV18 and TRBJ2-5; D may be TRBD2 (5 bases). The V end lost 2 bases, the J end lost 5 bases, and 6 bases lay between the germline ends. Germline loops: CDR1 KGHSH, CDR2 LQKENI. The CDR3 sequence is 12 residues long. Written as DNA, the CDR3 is TGTGCCAGCTCACCAATAGCGGAGACCCAGTACTTC. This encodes CASSPIAETQYF.

DNA for the CDR3: TGTGCCAGCAGCCAAGTTACAGAGGGCACTGAAGCTTTCTTT. Translated, it gives CASSQVTEGTEAFF. This chain uses TRBV3-1 with TRBJ1-1; no definite D call. The CDR3 totals 14 residues. Germline V gene lookup returns CDR1 LGHDT and CDR2 YNNKEL (reference sequence). The germline V and J ends were trimmed by 1 base and 4 bases, with 10 bases remaining between them.

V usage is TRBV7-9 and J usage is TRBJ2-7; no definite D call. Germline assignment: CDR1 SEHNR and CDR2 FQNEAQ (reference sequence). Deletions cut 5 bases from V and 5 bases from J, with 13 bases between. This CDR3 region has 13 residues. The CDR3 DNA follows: TGTGCCAGCAGCCCATACCAGAGCCACGAGCAGTACTTC. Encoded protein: CASSPYQSHEQYF.

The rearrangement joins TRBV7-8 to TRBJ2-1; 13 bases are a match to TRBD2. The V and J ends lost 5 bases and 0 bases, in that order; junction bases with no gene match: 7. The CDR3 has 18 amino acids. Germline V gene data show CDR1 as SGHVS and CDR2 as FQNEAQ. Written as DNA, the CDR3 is TGTGCCAGCAGCCCGCCGGGACTAGCGGGGACCTCCTACAATGAGCAGTTCTTC. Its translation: CASSPPGLAGTSYNEQFF.

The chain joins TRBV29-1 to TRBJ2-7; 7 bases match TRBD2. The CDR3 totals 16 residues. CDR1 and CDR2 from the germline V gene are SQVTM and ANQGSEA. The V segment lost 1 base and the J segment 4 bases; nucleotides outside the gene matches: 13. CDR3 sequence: CSVEGTNRGEVYEQYF. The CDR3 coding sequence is TGCAGCGTTGAAGGGACTAATCGGGGGGAAGTGTACGAGCAGTACTTC.

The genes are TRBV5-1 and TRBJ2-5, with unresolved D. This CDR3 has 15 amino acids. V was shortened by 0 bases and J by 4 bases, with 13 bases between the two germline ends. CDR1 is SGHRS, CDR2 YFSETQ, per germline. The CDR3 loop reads CASSLDGRPGETQYF. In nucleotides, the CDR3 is TGCGCCAGCAGCTTGGATGGCAGGCCGGGAGAGACCCAGTACTTC.

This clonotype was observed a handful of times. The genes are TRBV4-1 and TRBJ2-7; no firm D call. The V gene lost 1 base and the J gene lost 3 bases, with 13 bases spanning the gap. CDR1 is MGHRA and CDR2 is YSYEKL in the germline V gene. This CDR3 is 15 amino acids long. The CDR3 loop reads CASSQAASNVYEQYF. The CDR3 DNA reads TGCGCCAGCAGCCAAGCGGCTAGTAATGTCTACGAGCAGTACTTC.